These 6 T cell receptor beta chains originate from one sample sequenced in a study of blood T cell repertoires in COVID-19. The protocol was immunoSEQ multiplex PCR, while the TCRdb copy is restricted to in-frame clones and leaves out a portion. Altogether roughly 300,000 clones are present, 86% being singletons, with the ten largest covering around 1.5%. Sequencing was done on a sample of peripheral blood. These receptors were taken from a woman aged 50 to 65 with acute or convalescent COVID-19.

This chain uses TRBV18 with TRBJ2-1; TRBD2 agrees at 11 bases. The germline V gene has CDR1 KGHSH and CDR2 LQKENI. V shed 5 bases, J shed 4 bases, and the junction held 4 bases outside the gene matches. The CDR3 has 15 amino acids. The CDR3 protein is CASSSGLAGYNEQFF. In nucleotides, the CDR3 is TGTGCCAGCTCATCCGGACTAGCGGGTTACAATGAGCAGTTCTTC.

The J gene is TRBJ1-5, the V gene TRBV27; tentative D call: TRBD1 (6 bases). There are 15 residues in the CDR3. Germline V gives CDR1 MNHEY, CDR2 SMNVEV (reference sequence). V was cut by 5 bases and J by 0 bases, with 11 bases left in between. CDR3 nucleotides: TGTGCCAGCAGTCCGATCAGGGGTAGCAATCAGCCCCAGCATTTT. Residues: CASSPIRGSNQPQHF.

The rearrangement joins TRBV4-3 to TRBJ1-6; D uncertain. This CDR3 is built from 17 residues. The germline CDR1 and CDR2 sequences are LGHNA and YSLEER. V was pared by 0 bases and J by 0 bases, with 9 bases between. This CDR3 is CASSQDGRSSYNSPLHF. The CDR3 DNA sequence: TGCGCCAGCAGCCAAGATGGGAGGAGCTCCTATAATTCACCCCTCCACTTT.

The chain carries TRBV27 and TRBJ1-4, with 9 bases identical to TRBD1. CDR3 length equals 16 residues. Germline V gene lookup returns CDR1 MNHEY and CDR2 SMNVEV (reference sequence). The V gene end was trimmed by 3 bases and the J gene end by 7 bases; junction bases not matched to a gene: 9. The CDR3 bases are TGTGCCAGCAGTTTCCTTACAGGGGGCGATATTGAAAAACTGTTTTTT. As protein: CASSFLTGGDIEKLFF. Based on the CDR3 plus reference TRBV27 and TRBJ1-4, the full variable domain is EAQVTQNPRYLITVTGKKLTVTCSQNMNHEYMSWYRQDPGLGLRQIYYSMNVEVTDKGDVPEGYKVSRKEKRNFPLILESPSPNQTSLYFCASSFLTGGDIEKLFFGSGTQLSVL.

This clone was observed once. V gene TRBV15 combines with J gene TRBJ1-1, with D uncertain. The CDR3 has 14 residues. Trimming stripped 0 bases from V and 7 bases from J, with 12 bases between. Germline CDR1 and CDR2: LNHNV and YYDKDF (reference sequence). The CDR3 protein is CATSRDSLGVEAFF. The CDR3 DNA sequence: TGTGCCACCAGCAGAGATTCATTGGGCGTTGAAGCTTTCTTT.

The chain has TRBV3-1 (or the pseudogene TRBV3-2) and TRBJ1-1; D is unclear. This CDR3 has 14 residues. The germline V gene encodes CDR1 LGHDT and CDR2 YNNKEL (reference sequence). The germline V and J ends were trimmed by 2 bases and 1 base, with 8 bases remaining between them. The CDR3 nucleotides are TGTGCCAGCAGCCAATTTGAGGCGAACACTGAAGCTTTCTTT. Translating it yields CASSQFEANTEAFF.